A single sample gave rise to the 10 T cell receptor beta chains below, sequenced in a study of immune cell composition in non-small cell lung cancer. The assay was immunoSEQ multiplex PCR, and TCRdb's table has in-frame clones only and misses some. The sample consists of 1,300 to 1,500 clones, roughly 80% of them appearing once. The sample was lung tumor tissue. Receptors were obtained from a human donor with non-small cell lung cancer.

The rearrangement uses TRBV13 and TRBJ2-3; maybe TRBD2 (6 bases). Germline V gene sequence: CDR1 PRHDT, CDR2 FYEKMQ (reference sequence). The CDR3 totals 17 residues. Trimming shortened V by 0 bases and J by 0 bases, and 13 bases separated the two germline ends. For the CDR3, the DNA is TGTGCCAGCAGCTTAGGAGCCGGGGAGGCAAGCACAGATACGCAGTATTTT. Translated: CASSLGAGEASTDTQYF. Combining the CDR3 with reference TRBV13 and TRBJ2-3 gives the whole variable domain AAGVIQSPRHLIKEKRETATLKCYPIPRHDTVYWYQQGPGQDPQFLISFYEKMQSDKGSIPDRFSAQQFSDYHSELNMSSLELGDSALYFCASSLGAGEASTDTQYFGPGTRLTVL.

The V gene is TRBV4-2, the J gene TRBJ2-5, with D unclear. V gave up 0 bases and J gave up 3 bases, with 8 bases separating them. CDR1 LGHNA and CDR2 YNFKEQ come from the germline V gene. The CDR3 totals 14 residues. CDR3 loop: CASSQEAVKETQYF. The CDR3 DNA sequence: TGTGCCAGCAGCCAAGAGGCCGTGAAAGAGACCCAGTACTTC.

The CDR3, as DNA: TGTGCCAGCAGCGTCTCCCGGGGGGTTAAAGATACGCAGTATTTT. Residues: CASSVSRGVKDTQYF. This sequence joins TRBV9 and TRBJ2-3; 7 positions match TRBD2. This CDR3 is built from 15 residues. Trimming at V came to 2 bases and at J to 5 bases, leaving 8 bases not matched to a gene. The germline CDR1 and CDR2 sequences are SGDLS and YYNGEE.

CDR3 protein: CASSPRGEGYGYTF. Here the CDR3 DNA reads TGTGCCAGCAGCCCCCGGGGGGAAGGCTATGGCTACACCTTC. This chain links TRBV11-2 with TRBJ1-2, with D perhaps matching TRBD1 (5 bases). Per the germline V gene, CDR1 is SGHAT and CDR2 is FQNNGV. V was clipped by 5 bases and J by 4 bases, with 14 bases between them. The CDR3 contains 14 residues.

The rearrangement links TRBV19 to TRBJ1-1; D call uncertain. CDR3 length: 14 residues. Looked up from germline, CDR1 is LNHDA and CDR2 is SQIVND (reference sequence). Deletions cut 4 bases from V and 5 bases from J, with 14 bases between. CDR3 in DNA: TGTGCCAGTAGTAGAACCGCGGTGGCGACTGAAGCTTTCTTT. Translation: CASSRTAVATEAFF.

A single count supports this clone. The CDR3 region is CASSLYLSTDTQYF. CDR3 DNA: TGTGCCAGCAGCTTATATTTGAGCACAGATACGCAGTATTTT. The V gene is TRBV7-3, the J gene TRBJ2-3; D uncertain. V was shortened by 2 bases and J by 0 bases, with 6 bases between the two germline ends. CDR1 SGHTA and CDR2 FQGTGA come from the germline V gene. This CDR3 region has 14 residues.

The genes are TRBV30 and TRBJ2-3; D possibly corresponds to TRBD2 (6 bases). Germline CDR1 and CDR2: GTSNPN and SVGIG (reference sequence). Trimming removed 5 bases at V and 3 bases at J, with 12 bases between. The CDR3 is 13 residues long. DNA for the CDR3: TGTGCCTGGCGCCTCGGGGGTACAGATACGCAGTATTTT. This sequence encodes CAWRLGGTDTQYF.

This clone has more than one count but fewer than ten. The chain is built from TRBV15 and TRBJ2-7; 7 bases are shared with TRBD1. Germline CDR1 LNHNV, CDR2 YYDKDF (reference sequence). This CDR3 contains 14 residues. V trimming: 0 bases; J trimming: 4 bases; junction bases outside the gene matches: 3. CDR3 region: CATSRDPGQYEQYF. For the CDR3, the DNA is TGTGCCACCAGCAGAGATCCGGGACAGTACGAGCAGTACTTC.

This chain connects TRBV4-1 to TRBJ2-1; tentatively, D is TRBD1 (6 bases). This CDR3 has 16 residues. CDR1 is MGHRA, CDR2 YSYEKL, per germline. Trimming cost V 1 base and J 0 bases, with 10 bases left between them. This CDR3 reads CASSQVKGDSYNEQFF. The CDR3, as DNA: TGCGCCAGCAGCCAAGTTAAGGGGGACTCCTACAATGAGCAGTTCTTC.

The chain uses TRBV19 and TRBJ2-1; 8 bases map to TRBD1. V shed 7 bases, J shed 8 bases, and the junction held 13 bases outside the gene matches. CDR1 and CDR2 (germline): LNHDA, SQIVND (reference sequence). CDR3 size: 15 residues. CDR3 sequence: CASTLGRGRTDEQFF. The CDR3 nucleotides are TGTGCCAGTACCCTTGGCAGGGGGCGAACGGATGAGCAGTTCTTC. The whole variable domain, filled in from reference TRBV19 and TRBJ2-1, reads DGGITQSPKYLFRKEGQNVTLSCEQNLNHDAMYWYRQDPGQGLRLIYYSQIVNDFQKGDIAEGYSVSREKKESFPLTVTSAQKNPTAFYLCASTLGRGRTDEQFFGPGTRLTVL.